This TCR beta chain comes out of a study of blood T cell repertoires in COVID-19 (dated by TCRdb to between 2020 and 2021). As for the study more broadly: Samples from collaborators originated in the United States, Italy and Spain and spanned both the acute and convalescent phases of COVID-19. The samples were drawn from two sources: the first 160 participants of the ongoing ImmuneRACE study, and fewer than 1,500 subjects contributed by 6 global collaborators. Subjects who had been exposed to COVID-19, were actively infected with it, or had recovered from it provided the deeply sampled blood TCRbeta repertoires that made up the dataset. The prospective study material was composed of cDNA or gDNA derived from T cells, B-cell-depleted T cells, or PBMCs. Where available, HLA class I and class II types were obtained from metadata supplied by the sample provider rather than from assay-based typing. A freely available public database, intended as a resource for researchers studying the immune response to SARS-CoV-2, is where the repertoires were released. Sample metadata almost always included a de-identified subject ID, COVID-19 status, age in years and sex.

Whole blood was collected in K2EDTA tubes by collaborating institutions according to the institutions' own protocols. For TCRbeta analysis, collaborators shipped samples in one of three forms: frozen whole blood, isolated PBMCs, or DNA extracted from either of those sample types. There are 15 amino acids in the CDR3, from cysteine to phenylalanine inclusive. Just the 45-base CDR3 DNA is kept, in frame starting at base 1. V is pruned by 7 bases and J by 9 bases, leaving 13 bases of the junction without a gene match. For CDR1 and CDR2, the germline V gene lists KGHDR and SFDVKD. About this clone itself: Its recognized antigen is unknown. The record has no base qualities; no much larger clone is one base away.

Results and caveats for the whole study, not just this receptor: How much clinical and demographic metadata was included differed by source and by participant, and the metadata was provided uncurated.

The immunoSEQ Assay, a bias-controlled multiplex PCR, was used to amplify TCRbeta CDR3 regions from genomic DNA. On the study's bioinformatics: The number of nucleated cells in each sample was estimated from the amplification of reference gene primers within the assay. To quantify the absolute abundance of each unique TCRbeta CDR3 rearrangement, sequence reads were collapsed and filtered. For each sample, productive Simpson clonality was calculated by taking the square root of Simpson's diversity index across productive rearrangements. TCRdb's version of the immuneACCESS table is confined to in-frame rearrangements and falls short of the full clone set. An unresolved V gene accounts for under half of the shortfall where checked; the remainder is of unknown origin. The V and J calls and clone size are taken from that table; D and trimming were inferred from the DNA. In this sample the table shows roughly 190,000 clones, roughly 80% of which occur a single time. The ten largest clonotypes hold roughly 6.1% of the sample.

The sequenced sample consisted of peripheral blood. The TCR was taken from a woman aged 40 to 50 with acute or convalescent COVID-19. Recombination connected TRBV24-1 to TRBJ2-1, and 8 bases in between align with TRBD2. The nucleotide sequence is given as TGTGCCACCAGCCCACCGGGACTAGATGCTGGTGAGCAGTTCTTC. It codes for CATSPPGLDAGEQFF.